The rows below give T cell receptor beta chains drawn from one sample of a study of T-cell memory formation after mild COVID-19. TCRdb re-called the 5' RACE reads with MiXCR, one entry per CDR3 protein. The sample holds about 430,000 distinct CDR3 sequences, 24% seen once. Sequencing input: PBMCs or a T cell subset sorted from them (not recorded which). The receptors shown here come from an adult woman who had mild COVID-19 (a few samples of this study predate the infection). Cell type and time point are not known. The CDR3 runs from the conserved cysteine through the conserved F or W. The D gene is left open where the match is weak. A clone size is listed for some rows: how often the clone was seen (once, few, many), or a class if it is expanded.

>few|TRBJ2-6|-|TRBV18
CASSRDQMGSGANVLTF
TGTGCCAGCTCACGAGATCAAATGGGCTCTGGGGCCAACGTCCTGACTTTC
>-|TRBJ2-1|TRBD1|TRBV20-1
CSAIDRGQVYEQFF
TGCAGTGCTATCGACAGGGGGCAGGTCTATGAGCAGTTCTTC
>few|TRBJ2-1|-|TRBV3-1
CASSQGLPAGNEQFF
TGTGCCAGCAGCCAAGGCCTCCCCGCTGGCAATGAGCAGTTCTTC
>-|TRBJ1-1|-|TRBV3-1
CASSHPDRAEAFF
TGTGCCAGCAGCCACCCTGACAGAGCTGAAGCTTTCTTT
>-|TRBJ2-5|TRBD2|TRBV12-3/TRBV12-4
CASRGSGETQYF
TGTGCCAGCAGGGGTAGCGGGGAGACCCAGTACTTC
>few|TRBJ2-5|TRBD2|TRBV25-1
CASSASGGRPRETQYF
TGTGCCAGCAGTGCAAGCGGGGGGAGGCCCCGAGAGACCCAGTACTTC
>many|TRBJ2-2|-|TRBV5-1
CASSLVQLTGELFF
TGCGCCAGCAGCTTGGTGCAATTAACCGGGGAGCTGTTTTTT
>-|TRBJ2-5|-|TRBV15
CATSRVGETQYF
TGTGCCACCAGCAGAGTCGGAGAGACCCAGTACTTC
>-|TRBJ2-7|-|TRBV30
CAWSQEILSSYEQYF
TGTGCCTGGAGTCAGGAGATTCTTAGCTCCTACGAGCAGTACTTC
>few|TRBJ2-3|TRBD1|TRBV5-8
CASSVGQRPTDTQYF
TGTGCCAGCAGCGTGGGACAGAGGCCCACAGATACGCAGTATTTT
>few|TRBJ1-1|-|TRBV29-1
CSVDTGNTEAFF
TGCAGCGTGGACACGGGGAACACTGAAGCTTTCTTT
>-|TRBJ1-1|-|TRBV18
CATQGHANTEAFF
TGTGCCACCCAGGGACACGCTAACACTGAAGCTTTCTTT
>few|TRBJ2-3|-|TRBV7-3
CASSLTWRDLQYF
TGTGCCAGCAGCTTAACGTGGCGGGATTTGCAGTATTTT
>few|TRBJ1-5|TRBD1|TRBV12-3/TRBV12-4
CASSLDRVDQPQHF
TGTGCCAGCAGTCTCGACAGGGTAGATCAGCCCCAGCATTTT
>-|TRBJ2-1|TRBD2|TRBV4-1
CASRLRTSGGQGSYNEQFF
TGCGCCAGCAGGCTCCGGACTAGCGGGGGGCAAGGCTCCTACAATGAGCAGTTCTTC
>-|TRBJ2-2|TRBD1|TRBV9
CASSVSSGTANTGELFF
TGTGCCAGCAGCGTATCCTCTGGGACAGCGAACACCGGGGAGCTGTTTTTT
>few|TRBJ2-1|-|TRBV12-3/TRBV12-4
CASTGTNENEQFF
TGTGCCAGCACCGGGACGAACGAGAATGAGCAGTTCTTC
>-|TRBJ2-1|-|TRBV15
CATSSQGNEQFF
TGTGCCACCAGCTCACAGGGAAATGAGCAGTTCTTC
>few|TRBJ2-7|-|TRBV14
CASSRWGSYEQYF
TGTGCCAGCAGCCGATGGGGCAGCTACGAGCAGTACTTC
>-|TRBJ2-7|TRBD1|TRBV6-5
CASSESGTGVYEQYF
TGTGCCAGCAGTGAATCCGGGACAGGGGTCTACGAGCAGTACTTC
>many|TRBJ2-1|-|TRBV12-3/TRBV12-4
CASSLGGRGDEQFF
TGTGCCAGCAGTTTAGGGGGCAGGGGCGATGAGCAGTTCTTC
>few|TRBJ2-2|TRBD1|TRBV9
CASSVADRGRVVGELFF
TGTGCCAGCAGCGTAGCGGACAGGGGGCGCGTGGTCGGGGAGCTGTTTTTT
>-|TRBJ2-3|TRBD1|TRBV10-3
CAIRPDRVGTDTQYF
TGTGCCATCAGACCGGACAGGGTCGGCACAGATACGCAGTATTTT
>-|TRBJ1-4|TRBD1|TRBV7-9
CASSLRPGQQNEKLFF
TGTGCCAGCAGCTTACGACCGGGACAGCAAAATGAAAAACTGTTTTTT
>-|TRBJ2-5|-|TRBV10-3
CAISETGTETQYF
TGTGCCATCAGTGAGACCGGGACAGAGACCCAGTACTTC
>-|TRBJ2-3|TRBD1|TRBV4-1
CASSQVLTGGADTQYF
TGCGCCAGCAGCCAAGTTCTGACAGGGGGCGCCGATACGCAGTATTTT
>few|TRBJ2-7|TRBD1|TRBV30
CAWSMDRNYEQYF
TGTGCCTGGAGCATGGACAGGAACTACGAGCAGTACTTC
>few|TRBJ2-1|-|TRBV5-5
CASTRPPNEQFF
TGTGCCAGCACCCGACCGCCAAATGAGCAGTTCTTC
>few|TRBJ1-1|-|TRBV4-2
CASSQDTGTEAFF
TGTGCCAGCAGCCAAGATACCGGGACAGAAGCTTTCTTT
>few|TRBJ2-1|-|TRBV11-2
CASSLQTVNEQFF
TGTGCCAGCAGCTTACAGACCGTCAATGAGCAGTTCTTC
>-|TRBJ2-1|-|TRBV3-1
CASSLGAGIDEQFF
TGTGCCAGCAGCCTTGGTGCAGGTATCGATGAGCAGTTCTTC
>-|TRBJ1-4|-|TRBV12-3/TRBV12-4
CASSPQTPPGDEKLFF
TGTGCCAGCAGCCCCCAGACACCTCCTGGGGATGAAAAACTGTTTTTT
>-|TRBJ2-3|TRBD2|TRBV29-1
CSVEVAGGTTDTQYF
TGCAGCGTTGAAGTAGCGGGGGGGACAACAGATACGCAGTATTTT
>-|TRBJ2-1|TRBD2|TRBV7-3
CASSLGLAGAYNEQFF
TGTGCCAGCAGCTTAGGGCTAGCGGGAGCCTACAATGAGCAGTTCTTC
>-|TRBJ2-5|-|TRBV7-8
CASSLEPHEETQYF
TGTGCCAGCAGCTTGGAGCCCCATGAGGAGACCCAGTACTTC
>few|TRBJ2-7|-|TRBV7-3
CASSLRGSSSYEQYF
TGTGCCAGCAGCTTAAGGGGGTCGAGCTCCTACGAGCAGTACTTC
>few|TRBJ1-2|-|TRBV6-6
CASSPTPERHGYTF
TGTGCCAGCAGTCCAACCCCCGAGCGACATGGCTACACCTTC
>once|TRBJ2-7|-|TRBV4-1
CASSQDHEGYYEQYF
TGCGCCAGCAGCCAAGATCACGAGGGCTACTACGAGCAGTACTTC
>-|TRBJ2-3|TRBD2|TRBV12-3/TRBV12-4
CASRLGTSGADTQYF
TGTGCCAGCAGGCTCGGGACTAGCGGAGCAGATACGCAGTATTTT
>-|TRBJ2-6|-|TRBV6-5
CASSSPLLSGANVLTF
TGTGCCAGCAGTTCCCCCCTTTTAAGTGGGGCCAACGTCCTGACTTTC
>many|TRBJ2-2|-|TRBV7-2
CASSSDRANTGELFF
TGTGCCAGCAGCTCTGACAGAGCGAACACCGGGGAGCTGTTTTTT
>-|TRBJ2-3|TRBD1|TRBV20-1
CSARAWTGDPDTQYF
TGCAGTGCTAGAGCCTGGACAGGGGACCCAGATACGCAGTATTTT
>-|TRBJ2-3|-|TRBV7-9
CASGATSDTQYF
TGTGCCAGCGGCGCGACGTCAGATACGCAGTATTTT
>-|TRBJ2-3|TRBD1|TRBV3-1
CASSLGQVKDTQYF
TGTGCCAGCAGCCTCGGACAGGTCAAGGATACGCAGTATTTT